Described below is a single T cell receptor beta chain sequence and its context. The assay was immunoSEQ multiplex PCR, and TCRdb's table has in-frame clones only and misses some. Among fewer than 450,000 clones listed, roughly 90% were seen once. This sample was taken from a study of blood T cell repertoires in COVID-19. The participants were between about 18 and 100 years old and came from about two dozen US areas. This CDR3 has 14 amino acids. The ends were cut back, 1 base at V and 6 bases at J, with 12 bases in the middle. The germline V gene has CDR1 LGHDT and CDR2 YNNKEL (reference sequence). The clonotype originates from a woman aged 40 to 50 with acute COVID-19. V usage is TRBV3-1 (or the pseudogene TRBV3-2) and J usage is TRBJ1-2; a possible D gene is TRBD1 (6 bases). The sample consisted of PBMCs or T cells enriched from blood (not recorded which). The CDR3 DNA sequence: TGTGCCAGCAGCCAAGTTCCAGGGGCCCATGGCTACACCTTC. Its translation: CASSQVPGAHGYTF.